Sequencing of this T cell receptor (beta chain) was carried out in a study of T cells in Graves' hyperthyroidism and ophthalmopathy. On the study more broadly: Staff took peripheral blood when the initial diagnosis was made, before any treatment began.

The hyperthyroidism patients had all been newly diagnosed, and their disease duration was under 2 months. Their ages ranged from 18 to 65 years. Study-level findings and limits: Separating ophthalmopathy from stable hyperthyroidism was achieved by a 13 V-J model. Blood shared most expanded thyroid clonotypes above 0.001.

Ten or more counts support this clonotype. Antigen: not known. There were TCR beta CDR3 regions amplified from RNA transcripts. Primed by the HTBI set, a first-round RT-PCR was run on the TCR CDR3. TCRdb itself ran the multiplex PCR reads through MiXCR, one entry per CDR3 protein. In the table there are about 740,000 distinct CDR3 sequences, 13% to 15% of which are singletons. This clonotype originated in a woman between 18 and 29 years old with Graves' hyperthyroidism. Input material: blood.

The CDR3 DNA reads TGTGCCAGCAAGCAGTCGGGTTACGAGCAGTACTTC. The encoded protein is CASKQSGYEQYF. The V call is TRBV6-1, the J call TRBJ2-7; D gene unclear. The V gene lost 7 bases and the J gene lost 4 bases, with 11 bases spanning the gap. This CDR3 is built from 12 residues. Germline V gene data show CDR1 as MNHNS and CDR2 as SASEGT.